The present TCR beta chain was sequenced within a study of CD8 T cells in Susac syndrome. With random hexamers, reverse transcription was performed on roughly 0.45 to 1 ug of RNA. TCRdb called the immunoSEQ multiplex PCR reads again in MiXCR, with one record for every CDR3 protein. Of 330,000 or so distinct CDR3 sequences listed, approximately 85% are singletons. Purification of the CD8+ and CD4+ T cells relied on negative isolation, and TEMRA cells underwent FACS enrichment. This CDR3 spans 16 amino acids. The V and J ends lost 0 bases and 3 bases respectively, with 15 bases between them. Germline assignment: CDR1 MGHRA and CDR2 YSYEKL.

This sequence originates from a human donor with multiple sclerosis. The rearrangement links TRBV4-1 to TRBJ2-7, with D possibly matching TRBD1 (5 bases). What was sequenced was CD8+ T cells from PBMCs. The CDR3 DNA reads as TGCGCCAGCAGCCAAGATGGCGCAGGGTACCGCTACGAGCAGTACTTC. It encodes CASSQDGAGYRYEQYF.